The rows below give T cell receptor beta chains drawn from one sample of a study of shared clonotypes between healthy human individuals. Using immunoSEQ multiplex PCR, the repertoire was profiled, and TCRdb retains in-frame clones only, with some absent. The sample contains more than 2 million clones, over 85% of which appear only once. Sequencing input: naive CD8+ T cells sorted from blood. The receptor set was obtained from a man aged 18 to 35 in good health. CDR3s include the opening cysteine and the closing phenylalanine or tryptophan. The order of the fields is V gene, D gene, clone size, J gene, CDR3 DNA, CDR3 protein. A D gene is named only where the DNA matches it firmly. Size tells how often a clone was seen (once, few, many) or the class of an expanded clone, and some rows leave it out.

v_gene: TRBV4-3; d_gene: -; abundance: -; j_gene: TRBJ1-1; CDR3nt: TGCGCCAGCAGCCAAGATCTCGGACAGAACACTGAAGCTTTCTTT; CDR3aa: CASSQDLGQNTEAFF
v_gene: TRBV7-9; d_gene: -; abundance: -; j_gene: TRBJ2-7; CDR3nt: TGTGCCAGCAGCTTCGGATCTGGCGAGCAGTACTTC; CDR3aa: CASSFGSGEQYF
v_gene: TRBV28; d_gene: TRBD1; abundance: -; j_gene: TRBJ1-1; CDR3nt: TGTGCCAGCGGAATACAGGGACAGCCTGAAGCTTTCTTT; CDR3aa: CASGIQGQPEAFF
v_gene: TRBV27; d_gene: TRBD2; abundance: -; j_gene: TRBJ2-7; CDR3nt: TGTGCCAGCAGTCCCCTTATCAGCGGGAGGGGGTCTCACGAGCAGTACTTC; CDR3aa: CASSPLISGRGSHEQYF
v_gene: TRBV27; d_gene: TRBD2; abundance: -; j_gene: TRBJ2-5; CDR3nt: TGTGCCAGCAGCCAACTAGCGGGGGAAGAGACCCAGTACTTC; CDR3aa: CASSQLAGEETQYF
v_gene: TRBV12-2; d_gene: -; abundance: once; j_gene: TRBJ2-2; CDR3nt: TGTGCAAGTCGCTTGGGGGACTCTCTGCACGGGAACACCGGGGAGCTGTTTTTT; CDR3aa: CASRLGDSLHGNTGELFF
v_gene: TRBV29-1; d_gene: -; abundance: -; j_gene: TRBJ2-1; CDR3nt: TGCAGCGCCGACGTGGGCAATGAGCAGTTCTTC; CDR3aa: CSADVGNEQFF
v_gene: TRBV28; d_gene: -; abundance: -; j_gene: TRBJ2-5; CDR3nt: TGTGCCAGCAATTTGGCATCTGAGATACAAGAGACCCAGTACTTC; CDR3aa: CASNLASEIQETQYF
v_gene: TRBV19; d_gene: TRBD1; abundance: few; j_gene: TRBJ1-6; CDR3nt: TGTGCCAGTAGTATAGCCTCACAGGGGGCCATCGCCCTCCACTTT; CDR3aa: CASSIASQGAIALHF
v_gene: TRBV11-2; d_gene: -; abundance: -; j_gene: TRBJ2-5; CDR3nt: TGTGCCAGCAGCTTATGGGGGCCCCAAGAGACCCAGTACTTC; CDR3aa: CASSLWGPQETQYF
v_gene: TRBV4-3; d_gene: TRBD2; abundance: -; j_gene: TRBJ2-5; CDR3nt: TGCGCCAGCAGCCAAGTTCTAGCGGGAGAAGAGACCCAGTACTTC; CDR3aa: CASSQVLAGEETQYF
v_gene: TRBV10-3; d_gene: TRBD2; abundance: -; j_gene: TRBJ2-5; CDR3nt: TGTGCCATCAGTGACCCTCGACTAGCGGGGGGTCAGGAGACCCAGTACTTC; CDR3aa: CAISDPRLAGGQETQYF
v_gene: TRBV4-3; d_gene: -; abundance: -; j_gene: TRBJ2-3; CDR3nt: TGCGCCAGCAGCCAAGTCCCCACAGATACGCAGTATTTT; CDR3aa: CASSQVPTDTQYF
v_gene: TRBV6-5; d_gene: TRBD2; abundance: -; j_gene: TRBJ2-3; CDR3nt: TGTGCCAGCAGTTACTCGGCGGGGGGGACAGATACGCAGTATTTT; CDR3aa: CASSYSAGGTDTQYF
v_gene: TRBV5-1; d_gene: TRBD2; abundance: -; j_gene: TRBJ2-5; CDR3nt: TGCGCCAGCAGCACCCTAGCGGGGGGGCCAGGAGAGACCCAGTACTTC; CDR3aa: CASSTLAGGPGETQYF
v_gene: TRBV5-6; d_gene: -; abundance: -; j_gene: TRBJ1-6; CDR3nt: TGTGCCAGCAGCTTGTTAGATAGCACCTATAATTCACCCCTCCACTTT; CDR3aa: CASSLLDSTYNSPLHF
v_gene: TRBV5-1; d_gene: -; abundance: -; j_gene: TRBJ1-1; CDR3nt: TGCGCCAGCAGCGCATTCCAGGGGACGAACACTGAAGCTTTCTTT; CDR3aa: CASSAFQGTNTEAFF
v_gene: TRBV19; d_gene: TRBD1; abundance: -; j_gene: TRBJ1-1; CDR3nt: TGTGCCAGTAGTACCCGGACAGGCAGGAACACTGAAGCTTTCTTT; CDR3aa: CASSTRTGRNTEAFF
v_gene: TRBV11-2; d_gene: TRBD1; abundance: -; j_gene: TRBJ1-2; CDR3nt: TGTGCCAGCAGCTTAGCCGGGACAGATGGCTACACCTTC; CDR3aa: CASSLAGTDGYTF
v_gene: TRBV9; d_gene: TRBD2; abundance: -; j_gene: TRBJ2-2; CDR3nt: TGTGCCAGCAGCGTCGGACTAGTAGGGGTCGGGGAGCTGTTTTTT; CDR3aa: CASSVGLVGVGELFF
v_gene: TRBV28; d_gene: -; abundance: -; j_gene: TRBJ2-5; CDR3nt: TGTGCCAGCAGTACCCGCCGCCAAGAGACCCAGTACTTC; CDR3aa: CASSTRRQETQYF
v_gene: TRBV15; d_gene: -; abundance: -; j_gene: TRBJ2-1; CDR3nt: TGTGCCACCAGTATAGGGTGGGGGGTTGGAGAGCAGTTCTTC; CDR3aa: CATSIGWGVGEQFF
v_gene: TRBV4-1; d_gene: -; abundance: -; j_gene: TRBJ2-7; CDR3nt: TGCGCCAGCAGCCCCCTCGCGGGGCCCTCCTACGAGCAGTACTTC; CDR3aa: CASSPLAGPSYEQYF
v_gene: TRBV7-6; d_gene: -; abundance: -; j_gene: TRBJ1-3; CDR3nt: TGTGCCAGCAGCTTGGTTCCCGACTCGGTGGACACCATATATTTT; CDR3aa: CASSLVPDSVDTIYF
v_gene: TRBV27; d_gene: TRBD2; abundance: many; j_gene: TRBJ2-2; CDR3nt: TGTGCCAGCAGTCTGACGGGGGGGCGAGGAGCCGGGGAGCTGTTTTTT; CDR3aa: CASSLTGGRGAGELFF
v_gene: TRBV5-1; d_gene: TRBD2; abundance: once; j_gene: TRBJ2-1; CDR3nt: TGCGCCAGCAGCCGGACTAGCGGTTACTCCTACAATGAGCAGTTCTTC; CDR3aa: CASSRTSGYSYNEQFF
v_gene: TRBV4-1; d_gene: TRBD1; abundance: -; j_gene: TRBJ2-7; CDR3nt: TGCGCCAGCAGCCAAGTTTCGACAGGGCATACCTACGAGCAGTACTTC; CDR3aa: CASSQVSTGHTYEQYF
v_gene: TRBV7-9; d_gene: -; abundance: -; j_gene: TRBJ2-1; CDR3nt: TGTGCCAGCGCTCCCCCTAGCGTACCTGGGTGGGAGCAGTTCTTC; CDR3aa: CASAPPSVPGWEQFF
v_gene: TRBV7-9; d_gene: -; abundance: -; j_gene: TRBJ2-1; CDR3nt: TGTGCCAGCAGCCCAGTTAGCTACAATGAGCAGTTCTTC; CDR3aa: CASSPVSYNEQFF
v_gene: TRBV18; d_gene: -; abundance: -; j_gene: TRBJ1-4; CDR3nt: TGTGCCAGCTCACCAAACAGGGACGGGCCCTGGAGCGAAAAACTGTTTTTT; CDR3aa: CASSPNRDGPWSEKLFF
v_gene: TRBV5-1; d_gene: -; abundance: -; j_gene: TRBJ2-1; CDR3nt: TGCGCCAGCAGCTCCGGACTACTGAACTCCTACAATGAGCAGTTCTTC; CDR3aa: CASSSGLLNSYNEQFF
v_gene: TRBV5-8; d_gene: -; abundance: once; j_gene: TRBJ1-1; CDR3nt: TGTGCCAGCAGCTTGTTGAGCACTGAAGCTTTCTTT; CDR3aa: CASSLLSTEAFF
v_gene: TRBV18; d_gene: -; abundance: -; j_gene: TRBJ2-7; CDR3nt: TGTGCCAGCTCACCAGACGGACTTTCCTACGAGCAGTACTTC; CDR3aa: CASSPDGLSYEQYF
v_gene: TRBV30; d_gene: TRBD1; abundance: few; j_gene: TRBJ1-5; CDR3nt: TGTGCCTGGAGCGAAGGACAGGGCAATCAGCCCCAGCATTTT; CDR3aa: CAWSEGQGNQPQHF
v_gene: TRBV4-3; d_gene: -; abundance: -; j_gene: TRBJ1-1; CDR3nt: TGCGCCAGCAGCCCCTCGACAGGAGTTACCCCTGGGTCTTTCTTT; CDR3aa: CASSPSTGVTPGSFF
v_gene: TRBV7-6; d_gene: -; abundance: -; j_gene: TRBJ1-1; CDR3nt: TGTGCCAGCAGCTCTCGAGGTGGTGAAACTGAAGCTTTCTTT; CDR3aa: CASSSRGGETEAFF
v_gene: TRBV10-3; d_gene: -; abundance: once; j_gene: TRBJ2-7; CDR3nt: TGTGCCATCAAGGGGGGAGCCGAGTACGAGCAGTACTTC; CDR3aa: CAIKGGAEYEQYF
v_gene: TRBV7-8; d_gene: -; abundance: few; j_gene: TRBJ2-2; CDR3nt: TGTGCCAGCAGCTTAGAAACCCCAGCGGGTTACACCGGGGAGCTGTTTTTT; CDR3aa: CASSLETPAGYTGELFF
v_gene: TRBV4-3; d_gene: TRBD2; abundance: -; j_gene: TRBJ2-5; CDR3nt: TGCGCCAGCAGCCTGGGGAGCGGGATGGAGACCCAGTACTTC; CDR3aa: CASSLGSGMETQYF
v_gene: TRBV19; d_gene: -; abundance: -; j_gene: TRBJ2-2; CDR3nt: TGTGCCAGTAGTATGTTGGACAGCTATCCATCCGGGGAGCTGTTTTTT; CDR3aa: CASSMLDSYPSGELFF
v_gene: TRBV7-9; d_gene: -; abundance: -; j_gene: TRBJ2-7; CDR3nt: TGTGCCAGCAGCATTGGAAGGGCTGATAGGGGCCTAACCTACGAGCAGTACTTC; CDR3aa: CASSIGRADRGLTYEQYF
v_gene: TRBV2; d_gene: -; abundance: -; j_gene: TRBJ1-3; CDR3nt: TGTGCCAGCAGTGACCCCTCCGGAAACACCATATATTTT; CDR3aa: CASSDPSGNTIYF
v_gene: TRBV27; d_gene: -; abundance: -; j_gene: TRBJ2-2; CDR3nt: TGTGCCAGCAGTTCACTTGGGTGGGAGCACGGGGAGCTGTTTTTT; CDR3aa: CASSSLGWEHGELFF
v_gene: TRBV7-2; d_gene: -; abundance: -; j_gene: TRBJ1-1; CDR3nt: TGTGCCAGCAGCTTAGGACACCATGTGAACACTGAAGCTTTCTTT; CDR3aa: CASSLGHHVNTEAFF
v_gene: TRBV5-6; d_gene: -; abundance: -; j_gene: TRBJ2-7; CDR3nt: TGTGCCAGCAGCTTGTGGGGGGGCTCCGAGCAGTACTTC; CDR3aa: CASSLWGGSEQYF
v_gene: TRBV28; d_gene: TRBD2; abundance: -; j_gene: TRBJ2-1; CDR3nt: TGTGCCAGCAGTTCCGGCGCGGGGGGGTACTCCTACAATGAGCAGTTCTTC; CDR3aa: CASSSGAGGYSYNEQFF
v_gene: TRBV5-1; d_gene: TRBD2; abundance: -; j_gene: TRBJ2-1; CDR3nt: TGCGCCAGCAGCGGCCCCTTGGCGGGGGTGTCACATGAGCAGTTCTTC; CDR3aa: CASSGPLAGVSHEQFF
v_gene: TRBV7-9; d_gene: TRBD2; abundance: once; j_gene: TRBJ2-3; CDR3nt: TGTGCCAGCAGCTTACTCCTAGCGGGGGTTCCAGATACGCAGTATTTT; CDR3aa: CASSLLLAGVPDTQYF
v_gene: TRBV7-9; d_gene: TRBD1; abundance: -; j_gene: TRBJ2-1; CDR3nt: TGTGCCAGCAGCCCCCCGTGGAGCCAGGGGGCCAATGAGCAGTTCTTC; CDR3aa: CASSPPWSQGANEQFF
v_gene: TRBV5-1; d_gene: -; abundance: few; j_gene: TRBJ2-1; CDR3nt: TGCGCCAGCAGCAGCGCCCGGGACTTAGCGTACAATGAGCAGTTCTTC; CDR3aa: CASSSARDLAYNEQFF